This T cell receptor (beta chain) was recorded in a study of Ad26.COV2.S vaccination and SARS-CoV-2 variants. Trimming took off 0 bases at V and 10 bases at J, with 13 bases between the two ends. The CDR3 sequence is 15 residues long. The germline V gene has CDR1 SGHTA and CDR2 FQGNSA. The treatment here: 15 to 20 received Ad26.COV2.S at low or high dose, single or two shots; 5 received placebo; per-sample allocation not given. Specimens were obtained on day 63 following the first vaccine or placebo injection. An adult of 18-55 years in Boston served as donor. Immunization relied on an Ad26 vector, which expressed Wuhan-strain SARS-CoV-2 spike. Data came from immunoSEQ multiplex PCR; TCRdb stores just in-frame clones and leaves some out. The repertoire holds fewer than 400,000 clones, around 85% seen once, with 2.1% in the top ten.

The source of this sequence is a person aged 18-65 years who received the Ad26.COV2.S COVID-19 vaccine or a placebo. The chain carries TRBV7-2 and TRBJ1-6, with D hard to call. Sequenced here: peripheral blood, sampled in a trial of Ad26.COV2.S vaccine versus placebo. Here the CDR3 reads CASSLAGDRLSPLHF. The CDR3 DNA is TGTGCCAGCAGCTTAGCCGGAGACCGGCTATCACCCCTCCACTTT.